One sample yielded the 25 T cell receptor beta chains listed below, sequenced in a study of control samples from healthy donors and cancer patients. This table comes from immunoSEQ multiplex PCR, and its TCRdb copy is limited to in-frame clones, with some not included. Among about 130,000 clones listed, around 94% were seen once. Input material: PBMCs. These receptors originate from a man aged 80 or over with head and neck cancer.

V usage is TRBV5-1 and J usage is TRBJ1-3, with TRBD1 matching 7 bases. The V and J ends lost 1 base and 1 base, in that order; junction bases with no gene match: 8. The germline V gene encodes CDR1 SGHRS and CDR2 YFSETQ. The CDR3 runs to 17 residues. The CDR3 spells CASSLWGQPESGNTIYF. In DNA form, the CDR3 reads TGCGCCAGCAGCTTGTGGGGACAGCCTGAGTCTGGAAACACCATATATTTT.

V gene TRBV7-2 combines with J gene TRBJ2-2, with D hard to call. The CDR3 runs to 13 residues. The germline V gene encodes CDR1 SGHTA and CDR2 FQGNSA. Trimming shortened V by 1 base and J by 9 bases, and 9 bases separated the two germline ends. In DNA, the CDR3 is TGTGCCAGCAGCTTAGAGGCGGCCAGGGAGCTGTTTTTT. It is translated as CASSLEAARELFF.

This rearrangement joins TRBV3-1 (or the pseudogene TRBV3-2) to TRBJ1-2; 8 bases fit TRBD1. This CDR3 is 13 amino acids long. Looked up from germline, CDR1 is LGHDT and CDR2 is YNNKEL (reference sequence). V lost 2 bases to trimming and J lost 7 bases; unmatched junction nucleotides: 3. The chain's CDR3 is CASSQTGGTGYTF. The CDR3, as DNA: TGTGCCAGCAGCCAAACAGGGGGGACTGGCTACACCTTC.

This clone showed up just once. The chain carries TRBV20-1 and TRBJ1-2; 7 bases line up with TRBD1. V gave up 6 bases and J gave up 8 bases; unmatched junction bases: 6. Germline V gene sequence: CDR1 DFQATT, CDR2 SNEGSKA (reference sequence). The CDR3 length is 11 residues. Here the CDR3 reads CSARQGGGYTF. The CDR3, as DNA: TGCAGTGCACGACAGGGAGGGGGCTACACCTTC.

The CDR3 DNA is TGCGCCAGCAGCCAACCGACAGGGGGACCTACGGGGACCCAGTACTTC. It is translated as CASSQPTGGPTGTQYF. The rearrangement joins TRBV4-1 to TRBJ2-5, with TRBD1 matching 9 bases. Germline loops: CDR1 MGHRA, CDR2 YSYEKL. V was pared by 2 bases and J by 7 bases, with 11 bases of the junction left unmatched. The CDR3 has 16 residues.

J is TRBJ2-1 and V is TRBV7-9; TRBD2 agrees at 10 bases. Germline lookup yields CDR1 SEHNR and CDR2 FQNEAQ (reference sequence). The V segment lost 5 bases and the J segment 3 bases; nucleotides outside the gene matches: 7. This CDR3 spans 16 amino acids. The CDR3 DNA reads as TGTGCCAGCAGCCTCGGACTAGCGGAGAACTACAATGAGCAGTTCTTC. Its protein is CASSLGLAENYNEQFF.

This rearrangement joins TRBV3-1 (or the pseudogene TRBV3-2) to TRBJ1-1, with D perhaps TRBD1 (6 bases). Germline V gene data show CDR1 as LGHDT and CDR2 as YNNKEL (reference sequence). V was cut by 4 bases and J by 1 base, with 13 bases left in between. The CDR3 spans 15 residues. The CDR3 DNA is TGTGCCAGCAGCCGGGGGGGCGGGTCGAACACTGAAGCTTTCTTT. It specifies CASSRGGGSNTEAFF.

This clone has just one count. The J gene is TRBJ2-1, the V gene TRBV7-9, with a tentative D call TRBD2 (5 bases). The germline CDR1 and CDR2 sequences are SEHNR and FQNEAQ (reference sequence). The CDR3 totals 13 residues. V dropped 3 bases and J dropped 6 bases, with 9 bases sitting between them. The CDR3 DNA is TGTGCCAGCAGCTTCCGGACTGTCAATGAGCAGTTCTTC. Encoded protein: CASSFRTVNEQFF.

The chain combines TRBV27 with TRBJ1-2; D is ambiguous. The V and J ends lost 2 bases and 8 bases respectively, with 12 bases between them. This CDR3 region has 13 residues. The germline gives CDR1 MNHEY, CDR2 SMNVEV (reference sequence). The CDR3 protein is CASSLGPDWGYTF. The DNA of the CDR3 is TGTGCCAGCAGTTTAGGCCCTGACTGGGGCTACACCTTC.

The rearrangement joins TRBV5-8 to TRBJ1-5; possible D gene TRBD1, 6 bases. CDR1 and CDR2 from the germline V gene are SGHTS and YDEGEE. V was shortened by 7 bases and J by 0 bases, with 11 bases between the two germline ends. The CDR3 is made up of 14 amino acids. DNA of the CDR3: TGTGCCAGCGACCAGGGGATTAGCAATCAGCCCCAGCATTTT. Its protein is CASDQGISNQPQHF.

This clone was recorded once. The V gene is TRBV2, the J gene TRBJ2-3, with 9 nucleotides matching TRBD2. The V gene's germline CDR1 is SNHLY and CDR2 FYNNEI. With V trimmed by 8 bases and J by 3 bases, 9 bases remained unmatched. This CDR3 region has 15 residues. The CDR3 DNA reads TGTGCCAGCCGGGACAGCGGGGGGACAACAGATACGCAGTATTTT. Translation: CASRDSGGTTDTQYF.

This clone showed up just once. J is TRBJ2-2 and V is TRBV9; 9 bases are shared with TRBD2. Germline CDR1 SGDLS, CDR2 YYNGEE. The trim removed 0 bases at V and 7 bases at J, leaving 13 bases unmatched. The CDR3 contains 18 residues. CDR3 bases: TGTGCCAGCAGCGTAGGTCCTAGCGGGGTTACCAACGGCGGGGAGCTGTTTTTT. This sequence encodes CASSVGPSGVTNGGELFF.

This clone was seen only a few times. V and J are TRBV10-2 and TRBJ2-5; 10 nucleotides agree with TRBD1. Trimming took 8 bases from V and 4 from J; bases not matched to a gene: 10. Looked up from germline, CDR1 is WSHSY and CDR2 is SAAADI. The CDR3 has 15 residues. CDR3 sequence: CASRPDRGRGETQYF. The DNA for the CDR3 is TGCGCCAGCCGTCCCGACAGGGGGCGCGGAGAGACCCAGTACTTC.

This chain uses TRBV28 with TRBJ1-4; TRBD1 agrees at 8 bases. This CDR3 region has 15 residues. CDR1 MDHEN and CDR2 SYDVKM come from the germline V gene. V dropped 6 bases and J dropped 6; count of bases not matched to a gene: 9. CDR3 nucleotides: TGTGCCAGCAGACTACAGGGGGTAGGGGATGAAAAACTGTTTTTT. Translated: CASRLQGVGDEKLFF.

The chain links TRBV5-1 to TRBJ2-5; TRBD2 agrees at 7 bases. Germline V CDR1 and CDR2: SGHRS, YFSETQ. V lost 3 bases to trimming and J lost 4 bases; unmatched junction nucleotides: 6. The CDR3 length is 14 residues. The CDR3 is CASSSPSGGETQYF. Written as DNA, the CDR3 is TGCGCCAGCAGCTCCCCATCGGGGGGAGAGACCCAGTACTTC.

The rearrangement links TRBV14 to TRBJ2-7, with TRBD1 matching over 9 bases. V was pared by 1 base and J by 4 bases, with 8 bases of the junction left unmatched. The length of the CDR3 is 16 residues. Germline loops: CDR1 SGHDN, CDR2 FVKESK. The CDR3 reads CASSQVPGTGLYEQYF. CDR3 sequence (DNA): TGTGCCAGCAGCCAAGTCCCCGGGACAGGGTTGTACGAGCAGTACTTC.

The chain has TRBV5-1 and TRBJ2-2; TRBD1 agrees at 9 bases. Germline CDR1 SGHRS, CDR2 YFSETQ. This CDR3 spans 16 amino acids. The V gene end was trimmed by 3 bases and the J gene end by 3 bases; junction bases not matched to a gene: 6. The CDR3 region is CASSYLRDRDTGELFF. The DNA of the CDR3 is TGCGCCAGCAGCTACCTCCGGGACAGGGACACCGGGGAGCTGTTTTTT.

This clone was detected only a few times. V gene TRBV7-9 combines with J gene TRBJ1-1; TRBD1 matches 7 bases. The CDR3 covers 16 residues. CDR1 and CDR2 (germline): SEHNR, FQNEAQ (reference sequence). Losses at the gene ends were 7 bases for V and 3 bases for J; bases not matched to a gene: 14. This chain's CDR3 is CASNGPGGGRDTEAFF. The CDR3 coding sequence is TGTGCCAGCAACGGACCGGGAGGGGGCAGGGACACTGAAGCTTTCTTT.

V usage is TRBV5-4 and J usage is TRBJ2-7; D might be TRBD1 or TRBD2, each matching 6 bases. CDR1 SGHNT and CDR2 YYREEE come from the germline V gene (reference sequence). The CDR3 extends over 15 amino acids. The germline V and J ends were trimmed by 2 bases and 1 base, with 13 bases remaining between them. This CDR3 is CASSFGGGMSYEQYF. DNA for the CDR3: TGTGCCAGCAGCTTCGGAGGGGGGATGTCCTACGAGCAGTACTTC.

The chain has TRBV30 and TRBJ1-1; D not certain. Germline V gene data show CDR1 as GTSNPN and CDR2 as SVGIG (reference sequence). Trimming removed 3 bases at V and 8 bases at J, with 10 bases between. The CDR3 contains 11 residues. CDR3 in amino acids: CAWRKDQEAFF. The DNA of the CDR3 is TGTGCCTGGAGGAAGGACCAGGAAGCTTTCTTT.

The chain couples TRBV6-6 to TRBJ2-7, with TRBD2 matching over 13 bases. This CDR3 is built from 16 residues. Unmatched junction bases numbered 5, after V lost 6 bases and J lost 0 bases. Germline V lookup: CDR1 MNHNY, CDR2 SVGAGI (reference sequence). CDR3 DNA sequence: TGTGCCAGCAGATACGGGACTAGCGGGAACTCCTACGAGCAGTACTTC. Protein product: CASRYGTSGNSYEQYF.

This clone was counted once. The chain uses TRBV5-1 and TRBJ1-4, with D tentatively TRBD1 (6 bases). In germline, CDR1 is SGHRS, CDR2 YFSETQ. The CDR3 is 13 residues long. V shed 5 bases and J shed 6 bases, with 11 bases lying between them. This CDR3 reads CASSRGGDEKLFF. DNA for the CDR3: TGCGCCAGCAGTCGAGGGGGGGATGAAAAACTGTTTTTT. Drawing the rest from reference TRBV5-1 and TRBJ1-4, the complete variable domain is KAGVTQTPRYLIKTRGQQVTLSCSPISGHRSVSWYQQTPGQGLQFLFEYFSETQRNKGNFPGRFSGRQFSNSRSEMNVSTLELGDSALYLCASSRGGDEKLFFGSGTQLSVL.

The gene calls are TRBV7-9 and TRBJ1-2, with 7 bases lining up with TRBD1. The length of the CDR3 is 17 residues. Trimming took 5 bases from V and 7 from J; bases not matched to a gene: 19. The germline V gene has CDR1 SEHNR and CDR2 FQNEAQ (reference sequence). This chain's CDR3 is CASSPQGGRTAIVGYTF. In DNA form, the CDR3 reads TGTGCCAGCAGCCCCCAGGGGGGGCGAACAGCAATAGTTGGCTACACCTTC. Combining the CDR3 with reference TRBV7-9 and TRBJ1-2 gives the whole variable domain DTGVSQNPRHKITKRGQNVTFRCDPISEHNRLYWYRQTLGQGPEFLTYFQNEAQLEKSRLLSDRFSAERPKGSFSTLEIQRTEQGDSAMYLCASSPQGGRTAIVGYTFGSGTRLTVV.

In regard to this clone: A read error may account for a junction end that differs from germline. The chain joins TRBV5-1 to TRBJ2-2; the D is unclear. Germline values: CDR1 SGHRS, CDR2 YFSETQ. The CDR3 runs to 13 residues. The DNA for the CDR3 is TGCTCCAGCAGCGTACTTGATACCGGGGAGCTGTTTTTT. It codes for CSSSVLDTGELFF.

This clone was observed a few times. This chain connects TRBV5-1 to TRBJ1-2, with unresolved D. This CDR3 region has 14 residues. V shed 0 bases and J shed 7 bases, with 13 bases lying between them. Germline V gene sequence: CDR1 SGHRS, CDR2 YFSETQ. CDR3 sequence (DNA): TGCGCCAGCAGCTTGGAGGTCGGCCAAGGTGGCTACACCTTC. Translated: CASSLEVGQGGYTF.